This T cell receptor beta chain was documented in a study of OX40 agonist ivuxolimab in advanced cancers. The overall study: Patients were infused with ivuxolimab every 2 weeks at 0.01 to 10 mg/kg. At 65% to 85% male, the cohort had a mean age of 60 years, ranging from roughly 20 to 85.

Clones were sequenced by immunoSEQ multiplex PCR, and TCRdb holds only the in-frame ones, with some missing. The sample includes 130,000 or so clones, about nine tenths seen only once; the top ten take 0.9% to 1.2%. Germline V gives CDR1 MNHEY, CDR2 SMNVEV (reference sequence). This CDR3 has 15 amino acids. After removal of 2 bases from V and 6 bases from J, the junction contained 4 bases not matched to a gene. This chain connects TRBV27 to TRBJ1-5; 10 nucleotides agree with TRBD1. The sample in question was CD4+ or CD8+ T cells sorted from blood, obtained in a trial of the OX40 agonist ivuxolimab. The receptor's source is an adult with an advanced solid tumor such as melanoma, head and neck, liver or kidney cancer. In DNA, the CDR3 is TGTGCCAGCAGTTTAGGGGGGACAGGGGCTCAGCCCCAGCATTTT. This encodes CASSLGGTGAQPQHF.